Presented here are 6 T cell receptor beta chains from one specimen sequenced in a study of metastatic and nonmetastatic thyroid tumors. Thyroid surgery was performed in patients who had received no treatment beforehand. TCRdb re-called the PCR reads via MiXCR. The sample has about 12,000 clones; under 25% are singletons. The sequencing input was blood. These receptors were collected from a male donor with papillary thyroid cancer or a benign thyroid nodule (not recorded which). Some clones in this sample may be carry-over from other donors' samples.

The table lists this clone with many counts. The rearrangement uses TRBV30 and TRBJ2-7; TRBD2 aligns across 10 bases. The V and J ends lost 7 bases and 2 bases, in that order; junction bases with no gene match: 8. Germline V gene sequence: CDR1 GTSNPN, CDR2 SVGIG (reference sequence). This CDR3 is 14 amino acids long. Here the CDR3 reads CASSAGGPPYEQYF. CDR3 nucleotide sequence: TGTGCCTCTTCAGCGGGGGGGCCCCCCTACGAGCAGTACTTC.

This clone has just a few counts. The V call is TRBV2, the J call TRBJ2-7; no clear D. Germline V gene data show CDR1 as SNHLY and CDR2 as FYNNEI. The germline V and J ends were trimmed by 3 bases and 4 bases, with 10 bases remaining between them. The CDR3 consists of 13 residues. The CDR3 region has the DNA TGTGCCAGCAGTGAGTACATCTCGTACGAGCAGTACTTC. Its translation is CASSEYISYEQYF.

The chain employs TRBV19 and TRBJ2-6, with TRBD2 matching 9 bases. CDR1 and CDR2 from the germline V gene are LNHDA and SQIVND (reference sequence). J lost 0 bases, V lost 6 bases, and 12 bases had no gene match. This CDR3 is built from 19 residues. The CDR3 loop is CASSTVRLAVLSGANVLTF. The CDR3 nucleotides read TGTGCCAGTAGCACTGTGAGACTAGCGGTCCTCTCTGGGGCCAACGTCCTGACTTTC.

This clone was observed a few times. V usage is TRBV27 and J usage is TRBJ2-7; 10 positions agree with TRBD2. This CDR3 spans 13 amino acids. The germline V gene has CDR1 MNHEY and CDR2 SMNVEV (reference sequence). Written as DNA, the CDR3 is TGTGCGACGCAGCGGGGGGGCCACTACGAGCAGTACTTC. Its protein is CATQRGGHYEQYF.

This clone was found a few times. This sequence joins TRBV28 and TRBJ2-7, with unresolved D. The CDR3 has 14 amino acids. Germline CDR1 MDHEN, CDR2 SYDVKM. V was pared by 7 bases and J by 5 bases, with 18 bases between. The CDR3 bases are TGTGCCAGCAAGGTTACTATCTCCTTAAACGAGCAGTACTTC. Translation: CASKVTISLNEQYF.

This clone was found a few times. V usage is TRBV6-1 and J usage is TRBJ1-4; TRBD1 matches 7 bases. The germline CDR1 and CDR2 sequences are MNHNS and SASEGT. This CDR3 is 15 amino acids long. V shed 7 bases, J shed 8 bases, and the junction held 13 bases outside the gene matches. CDR3 sequence: CASTSGQALGEKLFF. CDR3 in DNA: TGTGCCAGCACCTCAGGACAGGCTTTGGGGGAAAAACTGTTTTTT.